The 10 T cell receptor beta chains presented below share a single source sample, sequenced in a study of T cells in Graves' hyperthyroidism and ophthalmopathy. What was amplified from RNA transcripts were TCR beta CDR3 regions. First-round RT-PCR of the TCR CDR3 relied on the HTBI primer set. TCRdb used MiXCR to reprocess the multiplex PCR reads, holding one entry per CDR3 protein. Of about 620,000 distinct CDR3 sequences in the sample, 15% to 20% were seen once. Input material: blood. These receptors were obtained from a woman in her 30s with Graves' hyperthyroidism.

This clonotype was seen ten or more times. V usage is TRBV2 and J usage is TRBJ2-1, with a tentative D call TRBD2 (6 bases). The CDR3 loop spans 13 amino acids. V lost 10 bases, J lost 3 bases, and 13 bases lay in between. Germline values: CDR1 SNHLY, CDR2 FYNNEI. The CDR3 DNA is TGTGCCACGGGACTGCGGATCTACAATGAGCAGTTCTTC. This sequence encodes CATGLRIYNEQFF. The full variable domain, rest sourced from reference TRBV2 and TRBJ2-1, is EPEVTQTPSHQVTQMGQEVILRCVPISNHLYFYWYRQILGQKVEFLVSFYNNEISEKSEIFDDQFSVERPDGSNFTLKIRSTKLEDSAMYFCATGLRIYNEQFFGPGTRLTVL.

This clonotype was picked up many times. J is TRBJ2-7 and V is TRBV30, with 9 bases matching TRBD2. J was trimmed by 6 bases and V by 4 bases; bases with no gene match: 13. The CDR3 covers 15 residues. The V gene's germline CDR1 is GTSNPN and CDR2 SVGIG (reference sequence). Here the CDR3 reads CAWIVSGRSPGEQYF. CDR3 nucleotides: TGTGCCTGGATTGTTAGCGGGAGATCCCCAGGCGAGCAGTACTTC.

There are many counts of this clonotype. The chain links TRBV12-3 or TRBV12-4 to TRBJ1-1; no firm D call. Trimming took off 3 bases at V and 9 bases at J, with 17 bases between the two ends. This CDR3 contains 14 residues. This chain's CDR3 is CASSFDRSQIKAFF. DNA of the CDR3: TGTGCCAGCAGTTTTGACCGCTCACAAATAAAAGCTTTCTTT.

This clonotype was detected ten times or more. The chain links TRBV29-1 to TRBJ2-7; 7 bases are a match to TRBD2. This CDR3 contains 13 residues. The V gene's germline CDR1 is SQVTM and CDR2 ANQGSEA. Trimming cost V 5 bases and J 6 bases; bases outside gene matches: 10. CDR3 nucleotides: TGCAGCGTTAGGACTAGTATTTTTGGCGAGCAGTACTTC. Translated: CSVRTSIFGEQYF.

This clonotype was counted between two and nine times. V usage is TRBV27 and J usage is TRBJ1-5; D is uncertain. Per germline, CDR1 MNHEY and CDR2 SMNVEV (reference sequence). The CDR3 runs to 13 residues. V lost 10 bases and J lost 6, with 16 bases in between. The CDR3 loop reads CATGLGSGQPQHF. CDR3 bases: TGTGCCACCGGTCTCGGTTCTGGTCAGCCCCAGCATTTT.

This clonotype was detected a few times. The V call is TRBV19, the J call TRBJ2-1; D ambiguous. The length of the CDR3 is 15 residues. Germline V gene data show CDR1 as LNHDA and CDR2 as SQIVND (reference sequence). The V end lost 3 bases, the J end lost 0 bases, and 9 bases lay between the germline ends. CDR3 amino acids: CASSIEMSSYNEQFF. The DNA of the CDR3 is TGTGCCAGTAGTATCGAGATGAGCTCCTACAATGAGCAGTTCTTC.

The CDR3 protein is CASSPSGRGASPLHF. CDR3 sequence (DNA): TGTGCCAGCAGTCCCTCGGGCCGCGGAGCGTCACCCCTCCACTTT. This sequence joins TRBV28 and TRBJ1-6; D is ambiguous. Germline lookup yields CDR1 MDHEN and CDR2 SYDVKM. This CDR3 is built from 15 residues. V shed 5 bases and J shed 10 bases, with 18 bases lying between them.

This clonotype was counted between two and nine times. The rearrangement links TRBV10-3 to TRBJ2-5, with unresolved D. The CDR3 runs to 13 residues. Germline-derived CDR1 and CDR2 are ENHRY and SYGVKD. Deletions cut 4 bases from V and 1 base from J, with 7 bases between. For the CDR3, the DNA is TGTGCCATCAGTGGGGCTCCCCAAGAGACCCAGTACTTC. It specifies CAISGAPQETQYF.

Of note for this clonotype: At one boundary the junction diverges from the germline segment, which might be a read error. V is TRBV24-1 and J is TRBJ1-5, with D maybe TRBD1 (5 bases). Germline loops: CDR1 KGHDR, CDR2 SFDVKD. The CDR3 length is 16 residues. CDR3 sequence: CATSDPGGGPNQPRHF. DNA of the CDR3: TGTGCCACCAGTGACCCGGGGGGAGGACCTAATCAGCCCCGGCATTTT.

The chain links TRBV30 to TRBJ2-7, with D maybe TRBD2 (6 bases). Germline V gene lookup returns CDR1 GTSNPN and CDR2 SVGIG (reference sequence). V dropped 5 bases and J dropped 3 bases, with 14 bases sitting between them. The CDR3 sequence is 13 residues long. The CDR3 spells CAWENTGVYEQYF. In DNA, the CDR3 is TGTGCCTGGGAGAACACGGGGGTCTACGAGCAGTACTTC.